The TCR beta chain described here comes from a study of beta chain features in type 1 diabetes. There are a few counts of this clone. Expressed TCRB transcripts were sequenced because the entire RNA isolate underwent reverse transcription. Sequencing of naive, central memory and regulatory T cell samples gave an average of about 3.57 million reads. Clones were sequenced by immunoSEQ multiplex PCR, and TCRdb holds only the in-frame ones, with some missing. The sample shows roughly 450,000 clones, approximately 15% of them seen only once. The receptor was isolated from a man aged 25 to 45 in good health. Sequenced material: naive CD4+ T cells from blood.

CDR3 in amino acids: CASSERRATEAFF. The CDR3 nucleotides are TGTGCCAGCAGTGAAAGGAGGGCTACTGAAGCTTTCTTT. The gene calls are TRBV2 and TRBJ1-1; D gene unclear. Germline-derived CDR1 and CDR2 are SNHLY and FYNNEI. This CDR3 has 13 residues. Trimming took off 2 bases at V and 5 bases at J, with 9 bases between the two ends.